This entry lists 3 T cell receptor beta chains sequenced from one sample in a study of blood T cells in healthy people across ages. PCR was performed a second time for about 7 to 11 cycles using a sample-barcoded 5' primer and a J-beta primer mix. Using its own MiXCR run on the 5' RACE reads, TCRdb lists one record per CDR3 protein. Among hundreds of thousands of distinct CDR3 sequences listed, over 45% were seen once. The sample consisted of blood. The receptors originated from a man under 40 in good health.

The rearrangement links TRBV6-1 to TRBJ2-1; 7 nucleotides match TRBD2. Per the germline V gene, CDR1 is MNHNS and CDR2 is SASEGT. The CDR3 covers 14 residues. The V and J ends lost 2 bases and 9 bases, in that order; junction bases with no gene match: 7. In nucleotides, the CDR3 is TGTGCCAGCAGTGAACTAGCGGAGATGACTGAGCAGTTCTTC. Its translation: CASSELAEMTEQFF.

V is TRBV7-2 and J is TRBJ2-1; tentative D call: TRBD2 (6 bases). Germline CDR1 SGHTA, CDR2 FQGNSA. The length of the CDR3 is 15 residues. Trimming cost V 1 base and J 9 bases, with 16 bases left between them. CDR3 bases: TGTGCCAGCAGCTTAGGCGGGGCCGCTCGAGGTGAGCAGTTCTTC. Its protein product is CASSLGGAARGEQFF.

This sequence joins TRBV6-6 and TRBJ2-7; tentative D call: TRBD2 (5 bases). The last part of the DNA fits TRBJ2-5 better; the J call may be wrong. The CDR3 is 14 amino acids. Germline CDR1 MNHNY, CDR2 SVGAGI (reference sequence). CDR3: CASSYAPGYETQYF. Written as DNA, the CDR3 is TGTGCCAGCAGTTACGCCCCGGGGTATGAGACCCAGTACTTC.